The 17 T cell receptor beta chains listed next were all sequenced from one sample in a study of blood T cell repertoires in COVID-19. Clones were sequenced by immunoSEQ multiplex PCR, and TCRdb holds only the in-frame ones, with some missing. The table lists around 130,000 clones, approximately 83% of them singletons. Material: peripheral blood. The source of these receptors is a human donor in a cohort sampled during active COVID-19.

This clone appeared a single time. DNA for the CDR3: TGTGCCAGCAGGTCCGGCGGGCCCGCCTATGGCTACACCTTC. It translates to CASRSGGPAYGYTF. J is TRBJ1-2 and V is TRBV2; D call uncertain. The CDR3 is 14 residues long. V lost 6 bases and J 4 bases, leaving 15 bases between the germline ends. CDR1 is SNHLY and CDR2 is FYNNEI in the germline V gene.

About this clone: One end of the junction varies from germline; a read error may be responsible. CDR3 nucleotide sequence: TGCGCCAGCAGTGACGGGACAGGCCCCCTATTC. Translated: CASSDGTGPLF. The V call is TRBV10-1, the J call TRBJ1-2, with 8 bases identical to TRBD1. CDR1 and CDR2 from the germline V gene are WNHNN and SYGVQD (reference sequence). The CDR3 runs 11 residues.

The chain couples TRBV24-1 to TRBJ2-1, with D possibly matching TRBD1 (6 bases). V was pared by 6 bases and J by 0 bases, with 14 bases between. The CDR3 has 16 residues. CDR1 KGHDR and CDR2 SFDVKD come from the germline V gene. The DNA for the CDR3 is TGTGCCACCAGTCCCACAGGGCCCAACTCCTACAATGAGCAGTTCTTC. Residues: CATSPTGPNSYNEQFF.

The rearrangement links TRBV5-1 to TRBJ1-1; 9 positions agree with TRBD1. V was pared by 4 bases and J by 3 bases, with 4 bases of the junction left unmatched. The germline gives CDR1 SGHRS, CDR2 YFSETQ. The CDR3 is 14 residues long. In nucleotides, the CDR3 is TGCGCCAGCAGCACAGGGGGCTCGCACACTGAAGCTTTCTTT. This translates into CASSTGGSHTEAFF.

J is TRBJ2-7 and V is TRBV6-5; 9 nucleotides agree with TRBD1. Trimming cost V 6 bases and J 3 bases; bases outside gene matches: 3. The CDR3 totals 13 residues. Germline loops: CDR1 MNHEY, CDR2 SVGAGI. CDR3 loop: CASRGTGHYEQYF. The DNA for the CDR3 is TGTGCCAGCAGAGGGACAGGGCACTACGAGCAGTACTTC.

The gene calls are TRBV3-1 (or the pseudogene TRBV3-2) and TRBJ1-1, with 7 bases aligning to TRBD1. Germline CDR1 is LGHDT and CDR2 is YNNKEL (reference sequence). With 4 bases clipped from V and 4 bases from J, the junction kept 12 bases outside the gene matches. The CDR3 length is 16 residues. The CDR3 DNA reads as TGTGCCAGCAGCCCGACCGAGACAGGGAGGAGCACTGAAGCTTTCTTT. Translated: CASSPTETGRSTEAFF.

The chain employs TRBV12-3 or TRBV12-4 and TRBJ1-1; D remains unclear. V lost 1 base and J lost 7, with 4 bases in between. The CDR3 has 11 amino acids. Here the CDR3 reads CASSLGVEAFF. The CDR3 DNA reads TGTGCCAGCAGTTTAGGAGTTGAAGCTTTCTTT.

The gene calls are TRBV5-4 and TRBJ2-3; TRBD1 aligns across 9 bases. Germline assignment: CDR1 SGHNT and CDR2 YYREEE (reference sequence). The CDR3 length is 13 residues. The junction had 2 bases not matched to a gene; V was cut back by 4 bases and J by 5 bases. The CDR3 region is CASSTTGGDTQYF. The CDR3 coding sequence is TGTGCCAGCAGCACGACAGGGGGAGATACGCAGTATTTT. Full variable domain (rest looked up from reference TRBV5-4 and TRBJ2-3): ETGVTQSPTHLIKTRGQQVTLRCSSQSGHNTVSWYQQALGQGPQFIFQYYREEENGRGNFPPRFSGLQFPNYSSELNVNALELDDSALYLCASSTTGGDTQYFGPGTRLTVL.

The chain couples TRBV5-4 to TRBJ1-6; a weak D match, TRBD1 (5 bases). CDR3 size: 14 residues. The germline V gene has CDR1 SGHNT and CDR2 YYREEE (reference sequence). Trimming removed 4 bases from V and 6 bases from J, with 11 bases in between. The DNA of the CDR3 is TGTGCCAGCAGCCGACAGATGGGTAATTCACCCCTCCACTTT. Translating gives CASSRQMGNSPLHF.

The CDR3 spells CASSLQPGSGNTIYF. In DNA, the CDR3 is TGTGCCAGCAGCTTACAGCCAGGCTCTGGAAACACCATATATTTT. V gene TRBV7-6 combines with J gene TRBJ1-3; D remains ambiguous. The germline V and J ends were trimmed by 2 bases and 0 bases, with 8 bases remaining between them. Germline V gives CDR1 SGHVS, CDR2 FNYEAQ. The CDR3 totals 15 residues.

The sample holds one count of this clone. The CDR3 nucleotides are TGTGCCAGCAGCCTCACCCCGACAGGGACGTTGAACACTGAAGCTTTCTTT. Translation: CASSLTPTGTLNTEAFF. This sequence joins TRBV3-1 (or the pseudogene TRBV3-2) and TRBJ1-1, with 7 bases lining up with TRBD1. The CDR3 is 17 residues long. Germline CDR1 reads LGHDT; CDR2 reads YNNKEL (reference sequence). Trimming cost V 4 bases and J 0 bases; bases outside gene matches: 11.

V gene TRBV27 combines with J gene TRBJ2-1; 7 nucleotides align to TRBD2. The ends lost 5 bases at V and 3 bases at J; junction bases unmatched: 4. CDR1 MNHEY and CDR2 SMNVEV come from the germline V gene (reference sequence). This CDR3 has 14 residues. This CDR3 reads CASSPGLVYNEQFF. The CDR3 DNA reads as TGTGCCAGCAGTCCAGGACTAGTCTACAATGAGCAGTTCTTC.

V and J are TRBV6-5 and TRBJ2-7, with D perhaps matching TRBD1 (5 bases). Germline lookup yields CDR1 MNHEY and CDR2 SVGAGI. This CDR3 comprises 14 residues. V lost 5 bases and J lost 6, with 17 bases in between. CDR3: CASSTTGYGSEQYF. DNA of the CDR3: TGTGCCAGCAGTACAACAGGTTACGGCTCCGAGCAGTACTTC.

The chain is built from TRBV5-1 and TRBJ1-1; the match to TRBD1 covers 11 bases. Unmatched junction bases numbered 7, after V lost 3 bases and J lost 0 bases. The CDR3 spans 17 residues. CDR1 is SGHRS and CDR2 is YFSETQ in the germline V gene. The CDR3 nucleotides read TGCGCCAGCAGCTCCCGGGACAGGGGGACGTTGAACACTGAAGCTTTCTTT. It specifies CASSSRDRGTLNTEAFF.

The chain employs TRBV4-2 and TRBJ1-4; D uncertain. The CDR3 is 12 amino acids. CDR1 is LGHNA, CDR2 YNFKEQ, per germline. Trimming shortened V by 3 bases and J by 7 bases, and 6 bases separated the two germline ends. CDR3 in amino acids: CASSQGSEKLFF. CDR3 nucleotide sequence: TGTGCCAGCAGCCAGGGGAGTGAAAAACTGTTTTTT.

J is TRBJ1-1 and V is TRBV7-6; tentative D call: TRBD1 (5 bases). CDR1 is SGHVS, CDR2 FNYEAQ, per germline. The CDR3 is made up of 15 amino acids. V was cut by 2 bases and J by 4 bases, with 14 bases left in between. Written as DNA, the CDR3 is TGTGCCAGCAGCTTAAGTCCAGGGTCGCGCACTGAAGCTTTCTTT. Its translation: CASSLSPGSRTEAFF.

The CDR3 bases are TGTGCCAGCAGTCGACAGGGGGCATCTACTGAAGCTTTCTTT. Translated: CASSRQGASTEAFF. The chain uses TRBV3-1 (or the pseudogene TRBV3-2) and TRBJ1-1; 10 bases agree with TRBD1. CDR3 length: 14 amino acids. The V gene end was trimmed by 6 bases and the J gene end by 5 bases; junction bases not matched to a gene: 6. The germline V gene has CDR1 LGHDT and CDR2 YNNKEL (reference sequence).